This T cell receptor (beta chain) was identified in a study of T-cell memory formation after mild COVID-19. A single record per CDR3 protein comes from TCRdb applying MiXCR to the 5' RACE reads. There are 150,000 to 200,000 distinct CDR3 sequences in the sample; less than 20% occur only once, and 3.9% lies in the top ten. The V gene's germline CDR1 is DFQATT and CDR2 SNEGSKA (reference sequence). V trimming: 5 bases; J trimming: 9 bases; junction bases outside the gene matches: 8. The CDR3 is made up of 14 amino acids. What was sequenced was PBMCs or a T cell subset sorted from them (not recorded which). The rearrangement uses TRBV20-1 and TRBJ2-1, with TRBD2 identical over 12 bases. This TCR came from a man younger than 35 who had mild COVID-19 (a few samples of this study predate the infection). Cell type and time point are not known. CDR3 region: CSAALTSGGTEQFF. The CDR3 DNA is TGCAGTGCTGCCTTGACTAGCGGGGGAACTGAGCAGTTCTTC.